Listed below are T cell receptor beta chains from one sample, sequenced in a study of OX40 agonist ivuxolimab in advanced cancers. Sequenced by immunoSEQ multiplex PCR; TCRdb stores in-frame clones only, minus some. The sample gives tens of thousands of clones, about 94% of which show up once; 0.4% to 0.5% is in the top ten. The sequencing used CD4+ or CD8+ T cells sorted from blood, collected in a trial of the OX40 agonist ivuxolimab. The receptors were sampled from an adult with an advanced solid tumor such as melanoma, head and neck, liver or kidney cancer. The CDR3 runs from the conserved cysteine through the conserved F or W. Each record gives: clone size, D gene, V gene, CDR3 length, J gene, CDR3 DNA, CDR3 protein. A D gene is named only where the DNA matches it firmly. Clone size appears in some rows only: once, few, many, or a class for an expanded clone.

abundance: -
d_gene: TRBD2
v_gene: TRBV25-1
len: 15
j_gene: TRBJ2-1
CDR3nt: TGTGCCAGCAGTGATTGGACTAGCGGCTACCTTGAGCAGTTCTTC
CDR3aa: CASSDWTSGYLEQFF

abundance: -
d_gene: -
v_gene: TRBV6-6
len: 14
j_gene: TRBJ2-2
CDR3nt: TGTGCCGGAGGTAGCGGACGAACGACCGGGGAGCTGTTTTTT
CDR3aa: CAGGSGRTTGELFF

abundance: -
d_gene: TRBD1
v_gene: TRBV6-1
len: 14
j_gene: TRBJ1-4
CDR3nt: TGTGCCAGCAAAGAAGGGACAGGGAATGAAAAACTGTTTTTT
CDR3aa: CASKEGTGNEKLFF

abundance: -
d_gene: -
v_gene: TRBV6-5
len: 13
j_gene: TRBJ1-6
CDR3nt: TGTGCCAGCAGTTACTCGGGGAATTCACCCCTCCACTTT
CDR3aa: CASSYSGNSPLHF

abundance: -
d_gene: -
v_gene: TRBV19
len: 15
j_gene: TRBJ1-5
CDR3nt: TGTGCCAGTACCCCGACCGGGACCGTCAATCAGCCCCAGCATTTT
CDR3aa: CASTPTGTVNQPQHF

abundance: -
d_gene: TRBD1
v_gene: TRBV7-8
len: 15
j_gene: TRBJ1-6
CDR3nt: TGTGCCAGCAGCCCTCGGGACAGCAACAATTCACCCCTCCACTTT
CDR3aa: CASSPRDSNNSPLHF

abundance: -
d_gene: -
v_gene: TRBV7-9
len: 13
j_gene: TRBJ2-7
CDR3nt: TGTGCCAGCAGCCCCGAGTCCAGGGTAGCGCAGTACTTC
CDR3aa: CASSPESRVAQYF

abundance: -
d_gene: TRBD1
v_gene: TRBV5-4
len: 17
j_gene: TRBJ2-2
CDR3nt: TGTGCCAGCAGCCCGGGGATGGGACAGGGGAAGGCCGGGGAGCTGTTTTTT
CDR3aa: CASSPGMGQGKAGELFF

abundance: -
d_gene: -
v_gene: TRBV10-3
len: 12
j_gene: TRBJ2-7
CDR3nt: TGTGCCATCAGTGCAAAGGAGTACGAGCAGTACTTC
CDR3aa: CAISAKEYEQYF

abundance: -
d_gene: TRBD1
v_gene: TRBV2
len: 17
j_gene: TRBJ2-3
CDR3nt: TGTGCCAGCAACAGGGGGCAGGGGGAGGGCCCAGGCGATACGCAGTATTTT
CDR3aa: CASNRGQGEGPGDTQYF

abundance: -
d_gene: TRBD2
v_gene: TRBV6-5
len: 15
j_gene: TRBJ2-1
CDR3nt: TGTGCCAGCAGAGAAAGAACTAGCGGATACAATGAGCAGTTCTTC
CDR3aa: CASRERTSGYNEQFF

abundance: -
d_gene: -
v_gene: TRBV6-1
len: 14
j_gene: TRBJ1-1
CDR3nt: TGTGCCAGCAGTAGCAGGGGAATGAACACTGAAGCTTTCTTT
CDR3aa: CASSSRGMNTEAFF

abundance: -
d_gene: TRBD1
v_gene: TRBV7-6
len: 14
j_gene: TRBJ2-3
CDR3nt: TGTGCCAGCAGCAGGACAGGGCGCACAGATACGCAGTATTTT
CDR3aa: CASSRTGRTDTQYF

abundance: once
d_gene: TRBD2
v_gene: TRBV19
len: 16
j_gene: TRBJ2-1
CDR3nt: TGTGCCAGTAGTATAGATATGGCGGGAGGTTACAATGAGCAGTTCTTC
CDR3aa: CASSIDMAGGYNEQFF

abundance: -
d_gene: -
v_gene: TRBV7-8
len: 16
j_gene: TRBJ1-3
CDR3nt: TGTGCCAGCAGCTTAATGGGTCGACAGTCCGGAAACACCATATATTTT
CDR3aa: CASSLMGRQSGNTIYF

abundance: -
d_gene: -
v_gene: TRBV2
len: 14
j_gene: TRBJ1-4
CDR3nt: TGTGCCAGCAGCACTCTCAAAAATGGGGGGAAACTGTTTTTT
CDR3aa: CASSTLKNGGKLFF

abundance: -
d_gene: TRBD2
v_gene: TRBV2
len: 12
j_gene: TRBJ2-1
CDR3nt: TGTGCCAGTAGCGGGACCCACAATGAGCAGTTCTTC
CDR3aa: CASSGTHNEQFF

abundance: -
d_gene: TRBD2
v_gene: TRBV19
len: 16
j_gene: TRBJ2-5
CDR3nt: TGTGCCAGTAGTATAGAGGGCACTAGCGGGTGGGAGACCCAGTACTTC
CDR3aa: CASSIEGTSGWETQYF

abundance: few
d_gene: -
v_gene: TRBV10-2
len: 13
j_gene: TRBJ2-2
CDR3nt: TGCGCCAGCAGTGAGATGAGGGCCGGGGAGCTGTTTTTT
CDR3aa: CASSEMRAGELFF

abundance: -
d_gene: -
v_gene: TRBV28
len: 12
j_gene: TRBJ1-1
CDR3nt: TGTGCCAGCAGAGTACAGCGGTCTGAAGCTTTCTTT
CDR3aa: CASRVQRSEAFF

abundance: -
d_gene: -
v_gene: TRBV6-1
len: 16
j_gene: TRBJ1-1
CDR3nt: TGTGCCAGCAGTGAAGGGATCGGGGGCCCGCTGATTCGGGCTTTCTTT
CDR3aa: CASSEGIGGPLIRAFF

abundance: -
d_gene: -
v_gene: TRBV19
len: 12
j_gene: TRBJ2-5
CDR3nt: TGTGCCAGTAGTATGCATCGGTCCCTCCAGTACTTC
CDR3aa: CASSMHRSLQYF

abundance: -
d_gene: -
v_gene: TRBV5-4
len: 13
j_gene: TRBJ2-5
CDR3nt: TGTGCCAGCAGCCCGGACGTCGGAGAGACCCAGTACTTC
CDR3aa: CASSPDVGETQYF

abundance: -
d_gene: -
v_gene: TRBV4-1
len: 16
j_gene: TRBJ1-5
CDR3nt: TGCGCCAGCAGCCAAGCTCAGACAGGATACAATCAGCCCCAGCATTTT
CDR3aa: CASSQAQTGYNQPQHF

abundance: -
d_gene: -
v_gene: TRBV29-1
len: 14
j_gene: TRBJ1-1
CDR3nt: TGCAGCGTCAAACAGCAACGAATGAACACTGAAGCTTTCTTT
CDR3aa: CSVKQQRMNTEAFF

abundance: -
d_gene: TRBD2
v_gene: TRBV6-5
len: 16
j_gene: TRBJ2-3
CDR3nt: TGTGCCAGCAGTTGGGGGACTAGCGGGAGATTGGATACGCAGTATTTT
CDR3aa: CASSWGTSGRLDTQYF

abundance: once
d_gene: TRBD2
v_gene: TRBV7-2
len: 16
j_gene: TRBJ2-7
CDR3nt: TGTGCCAGCAGGACTTCCGGACTAGCGGGATCCTACGAGCAGTACTTC
CDR3aa: CASRTSGLAGSYEQYF

abundance: -
d_gene: TRBD1
v_gene: TRBV12-5
len: 14
j_gene: TRBJ2-7
CDR3nt: TGTGCTAGTGGTTTGGAGGGGACAGTATACGAGCAGTACTTC
CDR3aa: CASGLEGTVYEQYF

abundance: -
d_gene: TRBD1
v_gene: TRBV2
len: 15
j_gene: TRBJ2-3
CDR3nt: TGTGCCAGCAGTGAGGCGACAGGGGGCACAGATACGCAGTATTTT
CDR3aa: CASSEATGGTDTQYF

abundance: -
d_gene: TRBD2
v_gene: TRBV2
len: 14
j_gene: TRBJ2-7
CDR3nt: TGTGCCAGCAGTGCTCTAGCGGGAGAGGGCGAGCAGTACTTC
CDR3aa: CASSALAGEGEQYF

abundance: -
d_gene: -
v_gene: TRBV9
len: 15
j_gene: TRBJ1-3
CDR3nt: TGTGCCAGCAGCGCCCTTTCAAGCTCTGGAAACACCATATATTTT
CDR3aa: CASSALSSSGNTIYF

abundance: -
d_gene: TRBD2
v_gene: TRBV5-6
len: 15
j_gene: TRBJ2-7
CDR3nt: TGTGCCAGCAGCTTGGGACTAGCGGATAGCTACGAGCAGTACTTC
CDR3aa: CASSLGLADSYEQYF

abundance: -
d_gene: -
v_gene: TRBV6-5
len: 15
j_gene: TRBJ1-5
CDR3nt: TGTGCCAGCAGCTCCTCGGACGGGCCTGGGGTGCCCCAGCATTTT
CDR3aa: CASSSSDGPGVPQHF

abundance: -
d_gene: TRBD2
v_gene: TRBV27
len: 16
j_gene: TRBJ2-1
CDR3nt: TGTGCCAGCAAGGGAAGACTAGCGGGAGTGTACAATGAGCAGTTCTTC
CDR3aa: CASKGRLAGVYNEQFF

abundance: -
d_gene: TRBD2
v_gene: TRBV11-2
len: 16
j_gene: TRBJ2-1
CDR3nt: TGTGCCAGCACCGGTCGGACTAGCGGGAGTCAGGGTGAGCAGTTCTTC
CDR3aa: CASTGRTSGSQGEQFF

abundance: -
d_gene: -
v_gene: TRBV11-2
len: 14
j_gene: TRBJ2-7
CDR3nt: TGTGCCAGCAGCTTAGGGGGACGGCCTTGGGAGCAGTACTTC
CDR3aa: CASSLGGRPWEQYF

abundance: -
d_gene: TRBD2
v_gene: TRBV7-9
len: 17
j_gene: TRBJ2-7
CDR3nt: TGTGCCAGCAGCTTTACTAGCGGAAATCAAGCATCCTACGAGCAGTACTTC
CDR3aa: CASSFTSGNQASYEQYF

abundance: -
d_gene: TRBD1
v_gene: TRBV6-1
len: 15
j_gene: TRBJ1-2
CDR3nt: TGTGCCAGCACCTCAGGGGGGTCCCGAGGATATGGCTACACCTTC
CDR3aa: CASTSGGSRGYGYTF

abundance: -
d_gene: -
v_gene: TRBV9
len: 16
j_gene: TRBJ2-1
CDR3nt: TGTGCCAGCAGCGTAGGTGTGTGGGGGCGGGAAGGCGAGCAGTTCTTC
CDR3aa: CASSVGVWGREGEQFF

abundance: -
d_gene: -
v_gene: TRBV19
len: 11
j_gene: TRBJ1-4
CDR3nt: TGTGCCAGTAGTACGGTGGACAAACTGTTTTTT
CDR3aa: CASSTVDKLFF

abundance: -
d_gene: TRBD2
v_gene: TRBV18
len: 15
j_gene: TRBJ2-7
CDR3nt: TGTGCCAGCTCACCACGATCTAGCGGGACCTACGAGCAGTACTTC
CDR3aa: CASSPRSSGTYEQYF

abundance: once
d_gene: -
v_gene: TRBV5-8
len: 15
j_gene: TRBJ1-5
CDR3nt: TGTGCCAGCAGCTTGGGCAGGGTGGCGGGACAGCCCCAGCATTTT
CDR3aa: CASSLGRVAGQPQHF

abundance: -
d_gene: TRBD2
v_gene: TRBV7-2
len: 15
j_gene: TRBJ2-1
CDR3nt: TGTGCCAGCAGCTTAGCACTAGCGGGAGCACATGAGCAGTTCTTC
CDR3aa: CASSLALAGAHEQFF

abundance: -
d_gene: TRBD2
v_gene: TRBV27
len: 15
j_gene: TRBJ2-7
CDR3nt: TGTGCCAGCAGTTTCGGGACTAGCGGGAGTCAAGAGCAGTACTTC
CDR3aa: CASSFGTSGSQEQYF

abundance: -
d_gene: -
v_gene: TRBV6-1
len: 15
j_gene: TRBJ2-5
CDR3nt: TGTGCCAGCAGTGAACAAAATGCAGAATGGGAGACCCAGTACTTC
CDR3aa: CASSEQNAEWETQYF

abundance: -
d_gene: -
v_gene: TRBV30
len: 15
j_gene: TRBJ1-1
CDR3nt: TGTGCCTGGACCACTATTAGACGGGAGATCACTGAAGCTTTCTTT
CDR3aa: CAWTTIRREITEAFF